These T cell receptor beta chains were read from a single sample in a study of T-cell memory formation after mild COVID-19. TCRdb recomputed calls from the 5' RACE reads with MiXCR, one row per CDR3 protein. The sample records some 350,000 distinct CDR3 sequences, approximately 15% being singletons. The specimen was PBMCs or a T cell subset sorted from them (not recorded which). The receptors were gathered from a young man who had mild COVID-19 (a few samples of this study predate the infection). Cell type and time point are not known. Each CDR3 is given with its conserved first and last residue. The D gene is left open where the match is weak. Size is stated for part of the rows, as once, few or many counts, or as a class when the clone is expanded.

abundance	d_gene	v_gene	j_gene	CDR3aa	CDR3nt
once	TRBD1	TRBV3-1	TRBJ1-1	CASSQETGVNTEAFF	TGTGCCAGCAGCCAAGAAACAGGGGTGAACACTGAAGCTTTCTTT
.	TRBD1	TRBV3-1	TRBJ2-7	CASAGTVATKQYF	TGTGCCAGCGCCGGGACAGTGGCTACGAAGCAGTACTTC
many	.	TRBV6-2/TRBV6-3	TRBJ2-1	CASSSYSYNEQFF	TGTGCCAGCAGTTCCTACAGTTACAATGAGCAGTTCTTC
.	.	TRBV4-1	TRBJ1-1	CASSQEGQGRGTEAFF	TGCGCCAGCAGCCAAGAAGGCCAGGGAAGGGGGACTGAAGCTTTCTTT
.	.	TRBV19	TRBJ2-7	CASSPLPQGREQYF	TGTGCCAGTAGTCCCCTCCCACAGGGTCGCGAGCAGTACTTC
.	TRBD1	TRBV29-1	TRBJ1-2	CSSDRGDYGYTF	TGCAGCAGCGACAGGGGGGACTATGGCTACACCTTC
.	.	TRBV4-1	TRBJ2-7	CASSQDHTTEQYF	TGCGCCAGCAGCCAAGATCATACGACGGAGCAGTACTTC
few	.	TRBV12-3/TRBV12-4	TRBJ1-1	CASSYPRRSTEAFF	TGTGCCAGCAGTTACCCTCGGAGGTCCACTGAAGCTTTCTTT
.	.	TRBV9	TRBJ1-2	CASSRTAANYGYTF	TGTGCCAGCAGTCGGACAGCAGCTAACTATGGCTACACCTTC
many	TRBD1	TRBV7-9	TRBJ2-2	CASTPPGQGNTGELFF	TGTGCCAGCACCCCCCCAGGACAGGGTAACACCGGGGAGCTGTTTTTT
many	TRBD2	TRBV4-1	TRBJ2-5	CASRNLAGARQETQYF	TGCGCCAGCAGGAATTTAGCGGGGGCCCGCCAAGAGACCCAGTACTTC
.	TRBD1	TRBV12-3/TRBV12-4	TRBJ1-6	CASSFGTVYSPLHF	TGTGCCAGCAGTTTCGGGACAGTTTATTCACCCCTCCACTTT
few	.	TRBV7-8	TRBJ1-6	CASSSPRRGDGSPLHF	TGTGCCAGCAGCTCCCCCAGGAGAGGGGACGGATCACCCCTCCACTTT
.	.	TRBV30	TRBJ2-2	CAWTGVGELFF	TGTGCCTGGACCGGAGTCGGGGAGCTGTTTTTT
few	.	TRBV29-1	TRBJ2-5	CSVLDPATETQYF	TGCAGCGTTCTTGACCCAGCCACGGAGACCCAGTACTTC
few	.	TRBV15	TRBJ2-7	CATSPDRRSYEQYF	TGTGCCACCAGCCCCGACAGGCGGTCCTACGAGCAGTACTTC
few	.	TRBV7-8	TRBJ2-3	CASSPRRDLRDTQYF	TGTGCCAGCAGCCCAAGGAGGGACCTGAGAGATACGCAGTATTTT
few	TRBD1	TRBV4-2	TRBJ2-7	CASSRDEGAAYEQYF	TGTGCCAGCAGCCGAGATGAGGGGGCAGCCTACGAGCAGTACTTC
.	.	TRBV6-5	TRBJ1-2	CASSYSSFYGYTF	TGTGCCAGCAGTTACTCGAGTTTCTATGGCTACACCTTC
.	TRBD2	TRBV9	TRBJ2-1	CASSESGGAHDQFF	TGTGCCAGCAGCGAAAGCGGGGGGGCACATGATCAGTTCTTC
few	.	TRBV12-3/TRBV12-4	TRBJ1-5	CASSWMTGQNQPQHF	TGTGCCAGCAGTTGGATGACAGGCCAAAATCAGCCCCAGCATTTT
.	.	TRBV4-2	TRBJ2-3	CASSQDFGTTDTQYF	TGTGCCAGCAGCCAAGATTTCGGGACCACAGATACGCAGTATTTT
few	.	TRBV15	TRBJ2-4	CATSRDMRGLAKNIQYF	TGTGCCACCAGCAGAGATATGCGGGGACTAGCCAAAAACATTCAGTACTTC
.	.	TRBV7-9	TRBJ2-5	CASSLTQGLQETQYF	TGTGCCAGCAGCTTAACGCAGGGCCTCCAAGAGACCCAGTACTTC
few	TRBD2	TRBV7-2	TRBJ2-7	CASSLGLAGGHSYEQYF	TGTGCCAGCAGCTTAGGGCTAGCGGGGGGGCACTCCTACGAGCAGTACTTC
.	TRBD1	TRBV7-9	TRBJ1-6	CASSYLGGAGSPLHF	TGTGCCAGCAGCTACCTAGGGGGCGCGGGTTCACCCCTCCACTTT
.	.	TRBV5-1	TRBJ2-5	CASSRISTPAETQYF	TGCGCCAGCAGCCGAATCTCGACACCCGCAGAGACCCAGTACTTC
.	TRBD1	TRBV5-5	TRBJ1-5	CASSLGQGPYSNQPQHF	TGTGCCAGCAGCTTAGGACAGGGGCCATATAGCAATCAGCCCCAGCATTTT
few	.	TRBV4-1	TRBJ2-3	CASSQNPPGSTDTQYF	TGCGCCAGCAGCCAGAACCCCCCGGGGTCCACAGATACGCAGTATTTT
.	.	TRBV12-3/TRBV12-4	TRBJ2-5	CASSLSSETQYF	TGTGCCAGCAGTTTGTCCTCAGAGACCCAGTACTTC
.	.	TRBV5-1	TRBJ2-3	CASSQGTPISDTQYF	TGCGCCAGCAGCCAAGGGACACCCATCTCAGATACGCAGTATTTT
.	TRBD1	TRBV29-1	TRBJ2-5	CSVRDSAPGTQYF	TGCAGCGTTAGGGACAGCGCCCCGGGGACCCAGTACTTC
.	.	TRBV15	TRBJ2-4	CATSRTRDRAKNIQYF	TGTGCCACCAGCAGGACCCGGGACCGAGCCAAAAACATTCAGTACTTC
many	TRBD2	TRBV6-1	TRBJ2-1	CASSEHSGGLNEQFF	TGTGCCAGCAGTGAACACAGCGGGGGCTTGAATGAGCAGTTCTTC
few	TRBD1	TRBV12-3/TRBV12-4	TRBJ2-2	CASSRNRGQAGELFF	TGTGCCAGCAGTCGGAACAGGGGGCAGGCCGGGGAGCTGTTTTTT
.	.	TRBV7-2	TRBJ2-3	CASSRSSTDTKYF	TGTGCCAGCAGCCGAAGTAGCACAGATACGAAGTATTTT
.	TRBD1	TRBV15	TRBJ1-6	CATSRVRGLSFNSPLHF	TGTGCCACCAGCAGAGTCAGGGGGCTTTCCTTTAATTCACCCCTCCACTTT
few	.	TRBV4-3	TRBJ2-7	CASSQESSAFREQYF	TGCGCCAGCAGCCAAGAAAGTTCGGCCTTCCGCGAGCAGTACTTC
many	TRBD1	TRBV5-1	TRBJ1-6	CASSPDPRTGLGVFDSPLHF	TGCGCCAGCAGCCCGGACCCGAGGACAGGTCTCGGTGTCTTTGATTCACCCCTCCACTTT
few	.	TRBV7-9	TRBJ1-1	CASSLDPSEAFF	TGTGCCAGCAGCTTAGACCCTTCTGAAGCTTTCTTT
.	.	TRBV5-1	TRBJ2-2	CASSSLPGLDTGELFF	TGCGCCAGCAGCTCCCTGCCGGGGTTAGACACCGGGGAGCTGTTTTTT
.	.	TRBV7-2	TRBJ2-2	CASSLGSGTGELFF	TGTGCCAGCAGCTTGGGGTCAGGTACCGGGGAGCTGTTTTTT
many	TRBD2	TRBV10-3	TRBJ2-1	CAISLTSRGDNEQFF	TGTGCCATCAGTTTGACTAGTCGGGGGGACAATGAGCAGTTCTTC
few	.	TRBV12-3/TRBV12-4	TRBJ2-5	CASGTLQETQYF	TGTGCCAGCGGGACACTCCAAGAGACCCAGTACTTC
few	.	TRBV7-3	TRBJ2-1	CASSLMTGEYNEQFF	TGTGCCAGCAGCTTAATGACGGGGGAGTACAATGAGCAGTTCTTC
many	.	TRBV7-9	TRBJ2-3	CASSPNPDTQYF	TGTGCCAGCAGCCCAAATCCGGATACGCAGTATTTT
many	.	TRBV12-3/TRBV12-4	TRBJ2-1	CASSAAGDEQFF	TGTGCCAGCAGTGCAGCGGGTGACGAGCAGTTCTTC
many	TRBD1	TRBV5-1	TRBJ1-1	CASSVDRLNTEAFF	TGCGCCAGCAGCGTGGACAGGCTGAACACTGAAGCTTTCTTT
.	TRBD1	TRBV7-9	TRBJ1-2	CASIPTGNYGYTF	TGTGCCAGCATCCCGACAGGGAACTATGGCTACACCTTC
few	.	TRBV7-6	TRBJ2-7	CASSLEAEQYF	TGTGCCAGCAGCTTAGAGGCCGAGCAGTACTTC
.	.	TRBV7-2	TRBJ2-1	CASSFLPSGAYNEQFF	TGTGCCAGCAGCTTCCTCCCCAGTGGTGCCTACAATGAGCAGTTCTTC
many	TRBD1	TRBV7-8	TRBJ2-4	CASSLQGAENIQYF	TGTGCCAGCAGCTTACAGGGGGCCGAAAACATTCAGTACTTC
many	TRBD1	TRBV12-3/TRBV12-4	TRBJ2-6	CASRQGTAGANVLTF	TGTGCCAGCAGGCAAGGGACAGCTGGGGCCAACGTCCTGACTTTC
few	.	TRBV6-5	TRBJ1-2	CASSTRTGTYGYTF	TGTGCCAGCAGTACCAGAACAGGGACCTATGGCTACACCTTC
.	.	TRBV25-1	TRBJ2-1	CASLGLAEQFF	TGTGCCAGCCTCGGCCTGGCCGAGCAGTTCTTC
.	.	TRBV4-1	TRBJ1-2	CASSQDGLTNYGYTF	TGCGCCAGCAGCCAAGATGGGTTAACTAACTATGGCTACACCTTC
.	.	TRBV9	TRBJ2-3	CASSRKQGEYADTQYF	TGTGCCAGCAGCAGGAAACAGGGAGAGTACGCAGATACGCAGTATTTT
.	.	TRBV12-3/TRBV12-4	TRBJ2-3	CASDSGPAKGLTQYF	TGTGCCAGCGATTCCGGACCAGCTAAGGGCCTTACGCAGTATTTT
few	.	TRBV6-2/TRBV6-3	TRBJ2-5	CASALGTAQYF	TGTGCCAGCGCTTTAGGGACGGCCCAGTACTTC
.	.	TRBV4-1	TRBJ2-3	CASRPDSSSADTQYF	TGCGCCAGCAGACCCGATAGCTCTAGCGCAGATACGCAGTATTTT